This T cell receptor beta chain was retrieved from a study of shared clonotypes between healthy human individuals. As for the study in general: A couple of women and three men aged 18 to 49 made up the donors. Study outcomes and limitations: Some clonotypes were shared by all four sorted-subset donors, while others were not shared. The non-shared ones had lower generation probabilities than the shared ones.

Donors comprised only Caucasian adults living in Nashville, Tennessee. Sequenced by immunoSEQ multiplex PCR; TCRdb stores in-frame clones only, minus some. Of over a million clones listed, approximately 97% were seen once; the top ten hold roughly 1.1%. On this clone: The antigen is undetermined.

This CDR3 comprises 15 residues. V lost 10 bases to trimming and J lost 0 bases, with 15 bases between them. From germline, CDR1 is LNHDA and CDR2 SQIVND (reference sequence). The clonotype originates from a young man in good health. The chain is built from TRBV19 and TRBJ1-4, with a tentative D call TRBD1 (5 bases). The sample consisted of naive CD4+ T cells sorted from blood. As for subset: CD45RA+ positively selected. CDR3 amino acids: CATRGSSATNEKLFF. In DNA form, the CDR3 reads TGTGCCACAAGGGGTAGTTCTGCAACTAATGAAAAACTGTTTTTT. The full variable domain, its missing parts supplied by reference TRBV19 and TRBJ1-4, is DGGITQSPKYLFRKEGQNVTLSCEQNLNHDAMYWYRQDPGQGLRLIYYSQIVNDFQKGDIAEGYSVSREKKESFPLTVTSAQKNPTAFYLCATRGSSATNEKLFFGSGTQLSVL.